Listed below are T cell receptor beta chains from one sample, sequenced in a study of T cell changes during pregnancy in multiple sclerosis. The repertoire was sequenced with immunoSEQ multiplex PCR; TCRdb's copy has only in-frame clones and lacks some. Here the sample spans around 130,000 clones, under 95% being singletons. The sample consisted of peripheral blood, taken before pregnancy. The source of these receptors is a female donor with multiple sclerosis, enrolled in a pregnancy study. CDR3s include the opening cysteine and the closing phenylalanine or tryptophan. Each record gives: CDR3 length, D gene, V gene, J gene, CDR3 DNA, CDR3 protein. A D gene is named only where the DNA matches it firmly.

>16|TRBD2|TRBV25-1|TRBJ2-1
TGTGCCAGCAGTGCCCCGGGACTAGCTCTTCGCAATGAGCAGTTCTTC
CASSAPGLALRNEQFF
>16|-|TRBV14|TRBJ1-3
TGTGCCAGCAGCCAAGACAGGGGAAGCTCTGGAAACACCATATATTTT
CASSQDRGSSGNTIYF
>16|-|TRBV5-1|TRBJ2-2
TGCGCCAGCAGCTTGCACCAGTTCGCGAACACCGGGGAGCTGTTTTTT
CASSLHQFANTGELFF
>17|-|TRBV7-9|TRBJ2-3
TGTGCCAGCAGCCCGCCGGGAGACTTTACTAGCACAGATACGCAGTATTTT
CASSPPGDFTSTDTQYF
>15|TRBD2|TRBV5-1|TRBJ2-3
TGCGCCAGCAGCTTGATTAGCGGGTCCACAGATACGCAGTATTTT
CASSLISGSTDTQYF
>16|-|TRBV5-3|TRBJ2-3
TGTGCCAGAAGCTTGGCCGAGGGGGGGGGAGGGGATACGCAGTATTTT
CARSLAEGGGGDTQYF
>14|-|TRBV5-6|TRBJ1-1
TGTGCCAGCAGCTCCCTTGAGGCCGCCACTGAAGCTTTCTTT
CASSSLEAATEAFF
>13|TRBD1|TRBV5-4|TRBJ2-7
TGTGCCAGCAGCTGGGACAGGGAGGACGAGCAGTACTTC
CASSWDREDEQYF
>15|TRBD1|TRBV5-4|TRBJ1-2
TGTGCCAGCAGCCCCCCCGGGACAGGGGAGGATGGCTACACCTTC
CASSPPGTGEDGYTF
>15|-|TRBV28|TRBJ1-5
TGTGCCAGCAGGAGGCGCAGGGGCCCCGGCCAGCCCCAGCATTTT
CASRRRRGPGQPQHF